The rows below give T cell receptor beta chains drawn from one sample of a study of human T cells and chemical hapten exposure. TCRdb re-analysed the RACE reads in MiXCR, keeping a single row per CDR3 protein. The data hold about 380,000 distinct CDR3 sequences, with about 4.8% observed a single time. Sequences were derived from whole blood, sampled in connection with sensitization to the hapten diphenylcyclopropenone (DPC). These receptors came from a woman between 45 and 65 years old with alopecia areata. Some clones in this sample may be carry-over from other donors' samples. CDR3s include the opening cysteine and the closing phenylalanine or tryptophan. The D gene is left open where the match is weak. The size of a clone is reported for some rows only, either as once, few or many, or as a class for expanded clones.

TRBJ2-6	TRBD1	18	many	TRBV10-1	TGCGCCAGCAGTGAGCCGGACAGGCAGCCCTCTGGGGCCAACGTCCTGACTTTC	CASSEPDRQPSGANVLTF
TRBJ1-1	TRBD1	13	few	TRBV12-3/TRBV12-4	TGTGCCAGCAGTATCGGACAGGCCTTCGGAGCTTTCTTT	CASSIGQAFGAFF
TRBJ2-1	NA	15	NA	TRBV7-2	TGTGCCAGCACGGGCGGGCGGGGGCCCTACAATGAGCAGTTCTTC	CASTGGRGPYNEQFF
TRBJ2-1	TRBD2	18	NA	TRBV11-3	TGTGCCAGCAGCAGGACTAGCGGGAGGCCCAGCTCCTACAATGAGCAGTTCTTC	CASSRTSGRPSSYNEQFF
TRBJ2-1	TRBD2	17	many	TRBV7-2	TGTGCCAGCAGCCCCCGGACTAGCGGGGGATCGGACAATGAGCAGTTCTTC	CASSPRTSGGSDNEQFF
TRBJ1-6	NA	15	NA	TRBV7-8	TGTGCCAGCAGCCCAGCCGCCAGCTATAATTCACCCCTCCACTTT	CASSPAASYNSPLHF
TRBJ2-4	NA	13	many	TRBV28	TGTGCCAGCAGTCCCTCGCAGACGCCGGAACGGTACTTC	CASSPSQTPERYF
TRBJ2-1	TRBD1	16	many	TRBV7-9	TGTGCCAGCAGCTTCACCGGGACAGGGGTTTACAATGAGCAGTTCTTC	CASSFTGTGVYNEQFF
TRBJ2-3	TRBD1	14	many	TRBV29-1	TGCAGCGTTGAATCCAGGGGACAGACAGATACGCAGTATTTT	CSVESRGQTDTQYF
TRBJ2-1	TRBD2	15	NA	TRBV7-7	TGTGCCAGCAGCTTGGGGACTAGCGTCAACAATGAGCAGTTCTTC	CASSLGTSVNNEQFF
TRBJ2-1	TRBD2	18	many	TRBV7-9	TGTGCCAGCAGCCTGCGATCTACTCGCGAGCGGGGGGGCCATGAGCAGTTCTTC	CASSLRSTRERGGHEQFF
TRBJ2-5	NA	12	NA	TRBV20-1	TGCAGTGCTACCGGGGACGAAGAGACCCAGTACTTC	CSATGDEETQYF
TRBJ1-1	NA	15	many	TRBV20-1	TGCAGTGCTAGAGAAGACCCAGGGCCGAACACTGAAGCTTTCTTT	CSAREDPGPNTEAFF
TRBJ2-1	NA	15	few	TRBV11-2	TGTGCCAGCAGCTTTGGGACCCCCGGGTACAATGAGCAGTTCTTC	CASSFGTPGYNEQFF
TRBJ1-5	NA	13	many	TRBV15	TGTGCCACCAGCAGAGGGGCCAATCAGCCCCAGCATTTT	CATSRGANQPQHF
TRBJ1-6	NA	14	few	TRBV4-1	TGCGCCAGCAGCCTAGAGGACTCGCTATCACCCCTCCACTTT	CASSLEDSLSPLHF
TRBJ1-1	TRBD1	16	many	TRBV24-1	TGTGCCACCAGTGATTGGGACAGGGCAGGAGACACTGAAGCTTTCTTT	CATSDWDRAGDTEAFF
TRBJ2-3	TRBD2	16	many	TRBV20-1	TGCAGTGCTAGAGATCTGGCTAGCGGGAGCACAGATACGCAGTATTTT	CSARDLASGSTDTQYF
TRBJ2-7	TRBD2	14	few	TRBV29-1	TGCAGCGTTGAGGCTAGCGGGGGGGCCCACGAGCAGTACTTC	CSVEASGGAHEQYF
TRBJ2-4	NA	15	NA	TRBV3-1	TGTGCCAGCAGCCCGACCGGGACGCCCGAAAACATTCAGTACTTC	CASSPTGTPENIQYF
TRBJ1-5	NA	13	NA	TRBV27	TGTGCCAGCAGTTTATCGGCAACTCAGCCCCAGCATTTT	CASSLSATQPQHF
TRBJ2-3	NA	16	NA	TRBV6-1	TGTGCCAGCATTTTCAACCGGGGCACTAGCACAGATACGCAGTATTTT	CASIFNRGTSTDTQYF
TRBJ2-2	NA	11	NA	TRBV29-1	TGCAGCGTTCGGGACGCCGGGGAGCTGTTTTTT	CSVRDAGELFF
TRBJ2-2	TRBD2	18	many	TRBV3-1	TGTGCCAGCAGCCCCCGGCCGAGCGGGGGGATGAACACCGGGGAGCTGTTTTTT	CASSPRPSGGMNTGELFF
TRBJ2-3	TRBD1	14	few	TRBV2	TGTGCCAGCATCCGGGACAGTTTACAAGATACGCAGTATTTT	CASIRDSLQDTQYF
TRBJ1-5	TRBD1	14	NA	TRBV4-2	TGTGCCAGCAGCTCCCGGGACAGGCGGCAGCCCCAGCATTTT	CASSSRDRRQPQHF
TRBJ1-2	TRBD1	13	many	TRBV18	TGTGCCAGCTCACCTGGACAGGGTGATGGCTACACCTTC	CASSPGQGDGYTF
TRBJ2-1	NA	15	few	TRBV9	TGTGCCAGCAGCGTAGAGAGGAGAGGGGGCAATGAGCAGTTCTTC	CASSVERRGGNEQFF
TRBJ2-7	NA	14	many	TRBV4-1	TGCGCCAGCAGCCAAGATTTCCGAGGGATCGAGCAGTACTTC	CASSQDFRGIEQYF
TRBJ2-3	NA	13	NA	TRBV2	TGTGCCAGCAGCGTCACAAAGGCAGATACGCAGTATTTT	CASSVTKADTQYF
TRBJ2-7	NA	16	many	TRBV9	TGTGCCAGCAGCGTAGGTTCTCCACGAGCCTCCTACGAGCAGTACTTC	CASSVGSPRASYEQYF
TRBJ1-3	NA	13	many	TRBV5-1	TGCGCCAGCAGCTTGGAACAGGGAAACACCATATATTTT	CASSLEQGNTIYF
TRBJ2-7	NA	12	few	TRBV20-1	TGCAGTGCTCCTACTTCCTTTGGCGAGCAGTACTTC	CSAPTSFGEQYF
TRBJ2-5	NA	14	few	TRBV7-9	TGTGCCAGCAGCTTACACGGGGTCCAAGAGACCCAGTACTTC	CASSLHGVQETQYF
TRBJ2-3	NA	13	NA	TRBV7-9	TGTGCCAGCAACCGGGACCTCTCGGATACGCAGTATTTT	CASNRDLSDTQYF
TRBJ1-1	TRBD1	16	many	TRBV7-8	TGTGCCAGCAGGGGACTGGGACAGGGTGCAGTCACTGAAGCTTTCTTT	CASRGLGQGAVTEAFF
TRBJ1-1	NA	16	many	TRBV5-1	TGCGCCAGCAGCCAGAGAGCACAGGGTGTCGGTGGTCAAGCTTTCTTT	CASSQRAQGVGGQAFF
TRBJ2-6	NA	15	many	TRBV28	TGTGCCAGCAGTTTTCGGGGAAGCGGGGCCAACGTCCTGACTTTC	CASSFRGSGANVLTF
TRBJ2-2	NA	11	NA	TRBV29-1	TGCAGCGTTGAAAGGGGCGGGGAGCTGTTTTTT	CSVERGGELFF
TRBJ1-2	NA	15	many	TRBV7-9	TGTGCCAGCAGCCTCGGACAGAGCGACGTCTATGGCTACACCTTC	CASSLGQSDVYGYTF
TRBJ1-2	NA	13	many	TRBV6-1	TGTGCCAGCGTTCTGACTTTTAACTATGGCTACACCTTC	CASVLTFNYGYTF
TRBJ1-4	NA	13	NA	TRBV20-1	TGCAGTGCTAGAGCACCAAGTAATGAAAAACTGTTTTTT	CSARAPSNEKLFF
TRBJ2-3	TRBD1	13	many	TRBV24-1	TGTGCCACCTCAGACAGGGCCACAGATACGCAGTATTTT	CATSDRATDTQYF
TRBJ2-2	NA	13	few	TRBV10-3	TGTGCCATCAGTGACGGGATGTCCGGGGAGCTGTTTTTT	CAISDGMSGELFF
TRBJ2-5	TRBD1	15	many	TRBV13	TGTGCCAGCAGCCTTGAGACAGGGGGCATAAAGACCCAGTACTTC	CASSLETGGIKTQYF
TRBJ1-1	NA	13	few	TRBV5-1	TGCGCCAGCAGAGCGGGGTTGAACACTGAAGCTTTCTTT	CASRAGLNTEAFF